This entry describes one T cell receptor beta chain. The antigen remains undetermined. In making TCR beta libraries, quantitative 5'-RACE with molecular barcodes was used. From the 5' RACE reads, TCRdb called clonotypes with MiXCR, one entry per CDR3 protein. Of some 130,000 distinct CDR3 sequences in the sample, approximately 9.9% were seen once. V was clipped by 6 bases and J by 3 bases; unmatched bases: 13. The CDR3 spans 15 residues. Germline-derived CDR1 and CDR2 are DFQATT and SNEGSKA (reference sequence). The sample is drawn from a study of CD8 T cells in ankylosing spondylitis. General study findings and limits: Before this, some motif variants had been reported in reactive arthritis synovial fluid and blood. One TCR beta motif, made up of under ten highly homologous variants, appeared characteristic of ankylosing spondylitis blood. Reports say disease-linked clones showed up significantly more in matched ankylosing spondylitis synovial fluid.

The V and J genes are TRBV20-1 and TRBJ1-1, with 7 bases lining up with TRBD1. This TCR was sampled from a male donor with ankylosing spondylitis or in good health (not recorded which). The sample consisted of blood, either unsorted or a sorted T cell fraction (not recorded which). CDR3 sequence reads: CSAETGRSLDTEAFF. CDR3 in DNA: TGCAGTGCCGAGACAGGGAGGTCACTGGACACTGAAGCTTTCTTT.